The sequence of this T cell receptor (beta chain) was determined in a study of shared clonotypes between healthy human individuals. Produced via immunoSEQ multiplex PCR; TCRdb's table is partial and in-frame only. Of some 700,000 clones listed, roughly 88% were seen once; the top ten hold 34%. This CDR3 is built from 18 residues. Germline V CDR1 and CDR2: SNHLY, FYNNEI. Unmatched junction bases numbered 10, after V lost 0 bases and J lost 2 bases. This chain uses TRBV2 with TRBJ2-5, with 9 positions matching TRBD2. The TCR was taken from a man between 18 and 35 years old in good health. Some clones in this sample may be carry-over from other donors' samples. The sample taken for sequencing was memory CD8+ T cells from PBMCs. The subset here: CD45RO+ cells pooled with CCR7-negative TemRA cells. CDR3 DNA: TGTGCCAGCAGTGAAGCGCTGAGGGCTAGCGGGGAGCAAGAGACCCAGTACTTC. Translating it yields CASSEALRASGEQETQYF.